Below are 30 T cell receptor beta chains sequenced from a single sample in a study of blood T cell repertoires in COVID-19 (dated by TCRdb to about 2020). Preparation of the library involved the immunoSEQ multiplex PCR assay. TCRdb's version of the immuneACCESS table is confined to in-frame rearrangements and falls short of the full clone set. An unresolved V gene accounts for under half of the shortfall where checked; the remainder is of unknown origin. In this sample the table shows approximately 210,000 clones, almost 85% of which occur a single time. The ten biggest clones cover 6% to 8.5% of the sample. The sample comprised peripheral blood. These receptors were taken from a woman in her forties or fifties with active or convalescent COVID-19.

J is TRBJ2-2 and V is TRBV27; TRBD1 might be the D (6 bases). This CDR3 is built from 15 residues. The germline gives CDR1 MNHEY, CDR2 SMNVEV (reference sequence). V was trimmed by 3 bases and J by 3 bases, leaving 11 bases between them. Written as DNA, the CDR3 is TGTGCCAGCAGTTTCACAGGGAAGTACACCGGGGAGCTGTTTTTT. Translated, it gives CASSFTGKYTGELFF.

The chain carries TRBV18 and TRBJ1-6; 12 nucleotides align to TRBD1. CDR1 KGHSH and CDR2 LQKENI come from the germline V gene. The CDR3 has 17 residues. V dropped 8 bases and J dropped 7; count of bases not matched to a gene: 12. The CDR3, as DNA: TGTGCCAGCGCTTTAGTCGGGACAGGGGGCTGGAATTCACCCCTCCACTTT. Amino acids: CASALVGTGGWNSPLHF. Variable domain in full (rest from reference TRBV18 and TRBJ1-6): NAGVMQNPRHLVRRRGQEARLRCSPMKGHSHVYWYRQLPEEGLKFMVYLQKENIIDESGMPKERFSAEFPKEGPSILRIQQVVRGDSAAYFCASALVGTGGWNSPLHFGNGTRLTVT.

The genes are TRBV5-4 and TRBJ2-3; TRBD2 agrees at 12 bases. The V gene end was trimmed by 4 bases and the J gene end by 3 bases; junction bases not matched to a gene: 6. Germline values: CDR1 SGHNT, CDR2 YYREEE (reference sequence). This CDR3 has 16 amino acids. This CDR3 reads CASSLPSGRGTDTQYF. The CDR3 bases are TGTGCCAGCAGCCTACCTAGCGGGAGGGGAACAGATACGCAGTATTTT.

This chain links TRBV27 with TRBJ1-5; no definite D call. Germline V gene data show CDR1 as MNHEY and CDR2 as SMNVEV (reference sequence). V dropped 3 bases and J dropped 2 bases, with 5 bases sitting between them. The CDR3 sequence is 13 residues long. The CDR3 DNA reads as TGTGCCAGCAGTTTTATTGGCAATCAGCCCCAGCATTTT. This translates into CASSFIGNQPQHF.

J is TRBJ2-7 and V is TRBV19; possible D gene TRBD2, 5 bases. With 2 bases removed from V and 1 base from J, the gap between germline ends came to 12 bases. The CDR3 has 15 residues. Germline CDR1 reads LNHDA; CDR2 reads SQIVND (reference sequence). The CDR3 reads CASSINPTGSYEQYF. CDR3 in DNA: TGTGCCAGTAGTATAAATCCCACGGGGTCCTACGAGCAGTACTTC.

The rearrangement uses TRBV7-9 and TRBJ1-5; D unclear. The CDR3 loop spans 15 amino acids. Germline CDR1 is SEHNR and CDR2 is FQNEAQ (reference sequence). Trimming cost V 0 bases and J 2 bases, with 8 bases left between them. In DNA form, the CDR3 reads TGTGCCAGCAGCTTAGCCGAGTATGGCAATCAGCCCCAGCATTTT. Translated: CASSLAEYGNQPQHF.

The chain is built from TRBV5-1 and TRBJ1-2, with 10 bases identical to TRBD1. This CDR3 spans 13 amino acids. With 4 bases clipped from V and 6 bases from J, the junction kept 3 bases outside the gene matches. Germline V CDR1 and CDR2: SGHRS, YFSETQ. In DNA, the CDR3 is TGCGCCAGCAGCCCAGGGACAGGGGATGGCTACACCTTC. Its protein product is CASSPGTGDGYTF.

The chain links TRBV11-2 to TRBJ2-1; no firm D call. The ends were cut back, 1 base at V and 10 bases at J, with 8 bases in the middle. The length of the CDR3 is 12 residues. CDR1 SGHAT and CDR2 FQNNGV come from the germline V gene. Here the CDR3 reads CASSLGSGEQFF. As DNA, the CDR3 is TGTGCCAGCAGCTTAGGGTCTGGCGAGCAGTTCTTC.

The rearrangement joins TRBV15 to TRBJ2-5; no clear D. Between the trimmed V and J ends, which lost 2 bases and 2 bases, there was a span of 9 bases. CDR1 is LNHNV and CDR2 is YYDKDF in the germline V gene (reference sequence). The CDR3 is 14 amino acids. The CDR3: CATSRNSLQETQYF. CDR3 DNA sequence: TGTGCCACCAGCAGAAACTCTCTTCAAGAGACCCAGTACTTC. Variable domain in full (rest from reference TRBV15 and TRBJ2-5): DAMVIQNPRYQVTQFGKPVTLSCSQTLNHNVMYWYQQKSSQAPKLLFHYYDKDFNNEADTPDNFQSRRPNTSFCFLDIRSPGLGDTAMYLCATSRNSLQETQYFGPGTRLLVL.

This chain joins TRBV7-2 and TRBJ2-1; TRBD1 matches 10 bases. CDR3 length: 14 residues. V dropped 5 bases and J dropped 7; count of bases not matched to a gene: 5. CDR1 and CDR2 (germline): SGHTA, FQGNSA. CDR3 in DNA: TGTGCCAGCAGCCTGGGACAGGGGAGGAATGAGCAGTTCTTC. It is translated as CASSLGQGRNEQFF.

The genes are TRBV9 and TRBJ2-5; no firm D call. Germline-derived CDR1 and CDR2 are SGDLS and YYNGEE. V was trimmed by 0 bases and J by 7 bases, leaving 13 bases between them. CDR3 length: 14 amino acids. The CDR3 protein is CASSVDERSGTQYF. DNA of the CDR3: TGTGCCAGCAGCGTAGACGAGCGTTCGGGGACCCAGTACTTC.

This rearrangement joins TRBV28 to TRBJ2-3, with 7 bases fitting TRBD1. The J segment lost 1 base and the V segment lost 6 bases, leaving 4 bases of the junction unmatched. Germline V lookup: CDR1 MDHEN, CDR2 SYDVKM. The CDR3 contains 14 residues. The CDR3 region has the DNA TGTGCCAGCAGATTCGACAGGGGCACAGATACGCAGTATTTT. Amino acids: CASRFDRGTDTQYF.

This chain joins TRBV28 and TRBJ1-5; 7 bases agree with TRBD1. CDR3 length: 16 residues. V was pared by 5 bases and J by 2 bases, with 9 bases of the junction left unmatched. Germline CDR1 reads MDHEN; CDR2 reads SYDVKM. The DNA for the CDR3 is TGTGCCAGCAGTATAACAGGGGAACTAGGCAATCAGCCCCAGCATTTT. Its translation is CASSITGELGNQPQHF.

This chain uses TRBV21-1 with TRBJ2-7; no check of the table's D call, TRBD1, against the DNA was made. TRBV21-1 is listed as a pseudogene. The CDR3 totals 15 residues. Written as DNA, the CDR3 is TGTGCCAGCACCATTGCCGGGGACAGTAGCTACGAGCAGTACGTC. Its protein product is CASTIAGDSSYEQYV.

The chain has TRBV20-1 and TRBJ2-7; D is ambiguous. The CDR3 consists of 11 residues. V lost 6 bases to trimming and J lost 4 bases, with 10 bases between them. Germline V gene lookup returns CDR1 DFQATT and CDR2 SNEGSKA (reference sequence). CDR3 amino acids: CSAAVEYEQYF. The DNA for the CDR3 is TGCAGTGCCGCGGTTGAATACGAGCAGTACTTC.

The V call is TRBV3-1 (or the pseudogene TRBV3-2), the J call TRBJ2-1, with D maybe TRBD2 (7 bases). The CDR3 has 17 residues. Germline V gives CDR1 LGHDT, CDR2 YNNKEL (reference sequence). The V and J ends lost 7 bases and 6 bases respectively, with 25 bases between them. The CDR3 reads CASTSTGGRGATNEQFF. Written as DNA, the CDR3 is TGTGCCAGCACCTCGACCGGGGGACGGGGGGCCACCAATGAGCAGTTCTTC.

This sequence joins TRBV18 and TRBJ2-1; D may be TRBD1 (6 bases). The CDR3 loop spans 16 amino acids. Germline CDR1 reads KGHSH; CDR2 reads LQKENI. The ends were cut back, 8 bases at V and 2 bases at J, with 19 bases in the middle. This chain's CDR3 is CASHRAVTQAYNEQFF. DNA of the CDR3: TGTGCCAGCCACAGGGCAGTGACACAGGCCTACAATGAGCAGTTCTTC.

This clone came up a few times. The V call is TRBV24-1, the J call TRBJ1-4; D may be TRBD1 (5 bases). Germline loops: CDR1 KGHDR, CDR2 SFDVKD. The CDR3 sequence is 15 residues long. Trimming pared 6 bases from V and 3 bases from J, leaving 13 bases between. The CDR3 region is CATSQGSLANEKLFF. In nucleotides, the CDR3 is TGTGCCACCAGTCAGGGATCGCTCGCTAATGAAAAACTGTTTTTT.

This chain's CDR3 is CASTLRNEQYV. The CDR3 DNA sequence: TGTGCCAGCACTCTTCGTAACGAGCAGTACGTC. The genes are TRBV2 and TRBJ2-7; D is undetermined. This CDR3 region has 11 residues. Germline V CDR1 and CDR2: SNHLY, FYNNEI. V was clipped by 7 bases and J by 5 bases, with 9 bases between them.

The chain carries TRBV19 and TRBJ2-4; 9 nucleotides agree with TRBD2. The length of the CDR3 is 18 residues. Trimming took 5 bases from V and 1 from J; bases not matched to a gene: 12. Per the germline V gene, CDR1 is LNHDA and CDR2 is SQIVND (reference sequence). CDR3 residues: CASSFGGGAKKAKNIQYF. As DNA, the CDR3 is TGTGCCAGTAGTTTTGGCGGGGGGGCTAAAAAGGCCAAAAACATTCAGTACTTC.

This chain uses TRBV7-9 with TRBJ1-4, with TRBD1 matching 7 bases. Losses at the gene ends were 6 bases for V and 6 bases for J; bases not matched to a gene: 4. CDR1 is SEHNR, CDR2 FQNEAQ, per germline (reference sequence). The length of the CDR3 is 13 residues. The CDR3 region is CASRGGKDEKLFF. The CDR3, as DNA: TGTGCCAGCAGAGGGGGCAAGGATGAAAAACTGTTTTTT.

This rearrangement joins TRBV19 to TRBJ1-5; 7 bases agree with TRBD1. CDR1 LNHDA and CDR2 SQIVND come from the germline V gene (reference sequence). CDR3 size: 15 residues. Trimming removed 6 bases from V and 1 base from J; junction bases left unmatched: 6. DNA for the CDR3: TGTGCCAGTAGCACGACAGGGCTGAGCAATCAGCCCCAGCATTTT. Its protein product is CASSTTGLSNQPQHF.

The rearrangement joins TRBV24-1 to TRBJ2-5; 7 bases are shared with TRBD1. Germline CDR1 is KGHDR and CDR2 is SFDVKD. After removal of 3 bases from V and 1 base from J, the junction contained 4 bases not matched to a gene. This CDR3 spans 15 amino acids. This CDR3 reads CATSDLHRGQETQYF. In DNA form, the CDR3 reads TGTGCCACCAGTGATCTCCACAGGGGCCAAGAGACCCAGTACTTC.

CDR3 sequence (DNA): TGTGCAAGTCGCTTACGGGTGTCTACACCAGCCCCAAAGCCGGGACTAGCCACAGATACGCAGTATTTT. Protein sequence: CASRLRVSTPAPKPGLATDTQYF. This rearrangement joins TRBV12-2 to TRBJ2-3; no DNA check was done on the table's D call, TRBD2. TRBV12-2 is flagged as a pseudogene. The CDR3 spans 23 residues.

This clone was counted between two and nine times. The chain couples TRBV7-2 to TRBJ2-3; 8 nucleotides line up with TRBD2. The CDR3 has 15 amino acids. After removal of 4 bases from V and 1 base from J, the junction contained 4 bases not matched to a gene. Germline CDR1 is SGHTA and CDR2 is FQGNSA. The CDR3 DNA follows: TGTGCCAGCAGCTCCGGGAGGGGGGGCACAGATACGCAGTATTTT. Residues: CASSSGRGGTDTQYF. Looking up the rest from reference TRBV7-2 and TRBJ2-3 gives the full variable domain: GAGVSQSPSNKVTEKGKDVELRCDPISGHTALYWYRQSLGQGLEFLIYFQGNSAPDKSGLPSDRFSAERTGGSVSTLTIQRTQQEDSAVYLCASSSGRGGTDTQYFGPGTRLTVL.

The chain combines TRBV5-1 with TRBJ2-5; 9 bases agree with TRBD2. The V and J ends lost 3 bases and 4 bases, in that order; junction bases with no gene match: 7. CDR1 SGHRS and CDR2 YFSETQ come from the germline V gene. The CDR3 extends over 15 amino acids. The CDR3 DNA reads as TGCGCCAGCAGCTCCCTAGCGGGACTTGGAGAGACCCAGTACTTC. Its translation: CASSSLAGLGETQYF.

CDR3 DNA sequence: TGCGCCAGCAGCCTCCACTGGGGGGCTGGGGCCAACGTCCTGACTTTC. This gives the protein CASSLHWGAGANVLTF. V is TRBV5-1 and J is TRBJ2-6; maybe TRBD2 (6 bases). V was pared by 4 bases and J by 2 bases, with 13 bases between. This CDR3 has 16 residues. Germline CDR1 and CDR2: SGHRS and YFSETQ.

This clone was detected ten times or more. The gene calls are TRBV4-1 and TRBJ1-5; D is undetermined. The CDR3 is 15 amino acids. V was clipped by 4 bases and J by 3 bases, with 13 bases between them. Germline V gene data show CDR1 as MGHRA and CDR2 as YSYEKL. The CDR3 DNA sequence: TGCGCCAGCAGCCCTGAGTCTGTGAACAATCAGCCCCAGCATTTT. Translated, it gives CASSPESVNNQPQHF.

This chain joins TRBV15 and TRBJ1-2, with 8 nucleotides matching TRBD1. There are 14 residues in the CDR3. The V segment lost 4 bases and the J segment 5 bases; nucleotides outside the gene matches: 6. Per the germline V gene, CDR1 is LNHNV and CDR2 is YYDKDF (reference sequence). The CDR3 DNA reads TGTGCCACCAGCAAGGGACAGGAGTTATATGGCTACACCTTC. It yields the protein CATSKGQELYGYTF.

The chain's CDR3 is CASSAGTGLNSPLHF. CDR3 in DNA: TGTGCCAGCAGTGCCGGGACAGGGCTTAATTCACCCCTCCACTTT. The chain couples TRBV2 to TRBJ1-6, with 9 bases that match TRBD1. The CDR3 totals 15 residues. Germline V gene sequence: CDR1 SNHLY, CDR2 FYNNEI. V lost 4 bases and J lost 6; bases outside the gene matches: 4.